One sample yielded the 24 T cell receptor beta chains listed below, sequenced in a study of vaccination effects on CD4 cells after COVID-19. With about ten days of culture completed, CD4+ T cells were isolated. Each participant received a vaccine that was either BNT162b2 or mRNA-1273, given as two doses. These receptors have no identified antigens. The assay was immunoSEQ multiplex PCR, and TCRdb's table has in-frame clones only and misses some. Among more than 60,000 clones listed, around 74% were seen once. The sequencing used CD4+ T cells from PBMCs cultured without peptide, collected after COVID-19 vaccination. Every receptor here comes from a human donor who received a COVID-19 vaccine.

The chain employs TRBV11-2 and TRBJ1-4, with a possible D match to TRBD1 (5 bases). Germline V gene lookup returns CDR1 SGHAT and CDR2 FQNNGV. Trimming cost V 5 bases and J 4 bases, with 11 bases left between them. This CDR3 has 14 residues. CDR3 sequence (DNA): TGTGCCAGCAGCCGGGGGGTCAATAATGAAAAACTGTTTTTT. Encoded protein: CASSRGVNNEKLFF.

The rearrangement links TRBV14 to TRBJ1-6, with D possibly matching TRBD1 (5 bases). Germline V gene sequence: CDR1 SGHDN, CDR2 FVKESK. The germline V and J ends were trimmed by 2 bases and 7 bases, with 12 bases remaining between them. The CDR3 runs to 15 residues. The DNA for the CDR3 is TGTGCCAGCAGCCAACAGGGTTTCAGCAATTCACCCCTCCACTTT. Amino acids: CASSQQGFSNSPLHF.

J is TRBJ2-3 and V is TRBV5-1, with TRBD1 matching 8 bases. The V and J ends lost 2 bases and 1 base, in that order; junction bases with no gene match: 3. Germline V gene lookup returns CDR1 SGHRS and CDR2 YFSETQ. The CDR3 is 15 amino acids. The DNA for the CDR3 is TGCGCCAGCAGCTTACAGGGGGACGGCACAGATACGCAGTATTTT. Translated: CASSLQGDGTDTQYF.

The J gene is TRBJ1-2, the V gene TRBV10-3; D ambiguous. CDR3 size: 14 residues. The V gene's germline CDR1 is ENHRY and CDR2 SYGVKD. Trimming pared 2 bases from V and 6 bases from J, leaving 13 bases between. The CDR3 spells CAISEAAGENGYTF. The CDR3 DNA reads as TGTGCCATCAGTGAGGCGGCCGGTGAGAATGGCTACACCTTC.

CDR3 nucleotide sequence: TGCGCCAGCAGTGATCCGTCAGAAATCACAGATACGCAGTATTTT. This encodes CASSDPSEITDTQYF. This rearrangement joins TRBV10-1 to TRBJ2-3; no reliable D call. CDR3 size: 15 residues. Trimming took off 3 bases at V and 2 bases at J, with 12 bases between the two ends. The germline CDR1 and CDR2 sequences are WNHNN and SYGVQD (reference sequence).

The chain recombines TRBV4-1 with TRBJ2-4; D may be TRBD2 (5 bases). This CDR3 has 17 amino acids. The V gene's germline CDR1 is MGHRA and CDR2 YSYEKL. The germline V and J ends were trimmed by 1 base and 8 bases, with 21 bases remaining between them. The CDR3 DNA is TGCGCCAGCAGCCAAGTTGGGCTCGGGAAGGATCGGGACATTCAGTACTTC. Translation: CASSQVGLGKDRDIQYF.

This sequence joins TRBV24-1 and TRBJ2-6, with TRBD1 matching over 9 bases. Germline CDR1 reads KGHDR; CDR2 reads SFDVKD. CDR3 length: 18 amino acids. The ends lost 4 bases at V and 1 base at J; junction bases unmatched: 7. The CDR3 nucleotides read TGTGCCACCAGTGACGCCCGGGACAGGGCATCTGGGGCCAACGTCCTGACTTTC. Amino acids: CATSDARDRASGANVLTF.

The genes are TRBV15 and TRBJ1-3; possibly TRBD1 for D (6 bases). V was pared by 9 bases and J by 4 bases, with 16 bases between. CDR1 LNHNV and CDR2 YYDKDF come from the germline V gene (reference sequence). The CDR3 totals 14 residues. CDR3 DNA: TGTGCCACGACCTCAGGACAGTACGGAAACACCATATATTTT. Translating it yields CATTSGQYGNTIYF. The whole variable domain, filled in from reference TRBV15 and TRBJ1-3, reads DAMVIQNPRYQVTQFGKPVTLSCSQTLNHNVMYWYQQKSSQAPKLLFHYYDKDFNNEADTPDNFQSRRPNTSFCFLDIRSPGLGDTAMYLCATTSGQYGNTIYFGEGSWLTVV.

The rearrangement joins TRBV7-6 to TRBJ2-1; no firm D call. Per germline, CDR1 SGHVS and CDR2 FNYEAQ. CDR3 size: 16 residues. The germline V and J ends were trimmed by 4 bases and 5 bases, with 18 bases remaining between them. DNA for the CDR3: TGTGCCAGCAGCTCCGGGCCGACCGGCACCCACAATGAGCAGTTCTTC. It codes for CASSSGPTGTHNEQFF. Based on the CDR3 plus reference TRBV7-6 and TRBJ2-1, the full variable domain is GAGVSQSPRYKVTKRGQDVALRCDPISGHVSLYWYRQALGQGPEFLTYFNYEAQQDKSGLPNDRFSAERPEGSISTLTIQRTEQRDSAMYRCASSSGPTGTHNEQFFGPGTRLTVL.

The chain recombines TRBV11-2 with TRBJ2-1; 7 bases line up with TRBD1. The V and J ends lost 5 bases and 2 bases, in that order; junction bases with no gene match: 9. Per germline, CDR1 SGHAT and CDR2 FQNNGV. CDR3 length: 16 residues. In nucleotides, the CDR3 is TGTGCCAGCAGCCCCAGACAGGGCTTGCCCTACAATGAGCAGTTCTTC. Amino acids: CASSPRQGLPYNEQFF.

This chain uses TRBV7-8 with TRBJ2-7, with 8 bases lining up with TRBD2. Germline V gene data show CDR1 as SGHVS and CDR2 as FQNEAQ. With V trimmed by 2 bases and J by 3 bases, 6 bases remained unmatched. CDR3 size: 15 residues. This CDR3 is CASSLRAGANYEQYV. Written as DNA, the CDR3 is TGTGCCAGCAGCTTAAGAGCGGGGGCTAACTACGAGCAGTACGTC.

The chain uses TRBV12-3 or TRBV12-4 and TRBJ2-4; D unclear. The V and J ends lost 8 bases and 1 base respectively, with 9 bases between them. The CDR3 length is 13 residues. The CDR3: CASGPMAKNIQYF. The CDR3 DNA sequence: TGTGCCAGCGGCCCGATGGCCAAAAACATTCAGTACTTC.

This clone was observed a few times. As DNA, the CDR3 is TGTGCCAGCAGTGTGATGGGGGAGGGGGTCAGTTTTGTACAGCCCCAGCATTTT. Its protein is CASSVMGEGVSFVQPQHF. The chain links TRBV28 to TRBJ1-5; a possible D gene is TRBD1 (6 bases). This CDR3 has 18 amino acids. Trimming removed 5 bases from V and 7 bases from J, with 27 bases in between. Germline V gene sequence: CDR1 MDHEN, CDR2 SYDVKM.

The rearrangement links TRBV5-1 to TRBJ2-1; D gene unclear. Germline CDR1 is SGHRS and CDR2 is YFSETQ. Trimming left V 2 bases short and J 6 bases short, with 9 bases between. The CDR3 extends over 13 amino acids. For the CDR3, the DNA is TGCGCCAGCAGCTTCAATACCGGCAATGAGCAGTTCTTC. Amino acids: CASSFNTGNEQFF.

The rearrangement joins TRBV9 to TRBJ1-6, with TRBD1 matching over 8 bases. The CDR3 has 15 amino acids. CDR1 and CDR2 from the germline V gene are SGDLS and YYNGEE. The V segment lost 0 bases and the J segment 8 bases; nucleotides outside the gene matches: 4. The CDR3 protein is CASSVGQGFDSPLHF. The CDR3 DNA is TGTGCCAGCAGCGTAGGACAGGGGTTCGATTCACCCCTCCACTTT.

The chain joins TRBV6-2 or TRBV6-3 to TRBJ2-3; tentative D call: TRBD1 (5 bases). The V end was cut by 2 bases, the J end by 0 bases, with 9 bases between. Germline values: CDR1 MNHEY, CDR2 SVGEGT. The CDR3 sequence is 15 residues long. As DNA, the CDR3 is TGTGCCAGCAGTTACAGGACACCTAGCACAGATACGCAGTATTTT. Protein sequence: CASSYRTPSTDTQYF.

This clone has only one observation. This chain links TRBV28 with TRBJ2-7; no clear D. CDR1 and CDR2 from the germline V gene are MDHEN and SYDVKM. CDR3 length: 11 amino acids. The V end was cut by 5 bases, the J end by 6 bases, with 8 bases between. The CDR3 DNA follows: TGTGCCAGCAGTGCCGGGTTCGAGCAGTACGTC. This encodes CASSAGFEQYV.

Here the CDR3 DNA reads TGCGCCAGCAGCCGAACCGGGACAGGTTTGTCCGAGCAGTACGTC. As protein: CASSRTGTGLSEQYV. This chain connects TRBV5-1 to TRBJ2-7, with 8 nucleotides matching TRBD1. V was clipped by 4 bases and J by 6 bases; unmatched bases: 12. The CDR3 consists of 15 residues. CDR1 SGHRS and CDR2 YFSETQ come from the germline V gene.

This clone was observed once. V usage is TRBV7-2 and J usage is TRBJ2-7, with TRBD2 identical over 10 bases. The CDR3 spans 15 residues. Trimming at V came to 4 bases and at J to 3 bases, leaving 6 bases not matched to a gene. Germline assignment: CDR1 SGHTA and CDR2 FQGNSA. CDR3: CASSSQRGGRYEQYV. The DNA for the CDR3 is TGTGCCAGCAGCTCCCAGCGGGGGGGCCGCTACGAGCAGTACGTC.

V usage is TRBV9 and J usage is TRBJ2-6; TRBD2 might be the D (6 bases). The germline gives CDR1 SGDLS, CDR2 YYNGEE. CDR3 length equals 16 residues. Trimming took off 0 bases at V and 2 bases at J, with 9 bases between the two ends. The chain's CDR3 is CASSVVSGAGANVLTF. In DNA form, the CDR3 reads TGTGCCAGCAGCGTAGTTTCGGGGGCTGGGGCCAACGTCCTGACTTTC. Full variable domain (rest looked up from reference TRBV9 and TRBJ2-6): DSGVTQTPKHLITATGQRVTLRCSPRSGDLSVYWYQQSLDQGLQFLIQYYNGEERAKGNILERFSAQQFPDLHSELNLSSLELGDSALYFCASSVVSGAGANVLTFGAGSRLTVL.

This clone was detected only a few times. The chain employs TRBV2 and TRBJ1-4; D gene ambiguous. From germline, CDR1 is SNHLY and CDR2 FYNNEI. This CDR3 contains 13 residues. With 9 bases removed from V and 7 bases from J, the gap between germline ends came to 15 bases. The CDR3 sequence: CASETKRSEKLFF. The CDR3 nucleotides are TGTGCCAGTGAAACTAAGAGGAGTGAAAAACTGTTTTTT.

V gene TRBV7-2 combines with J gene TRBJ2-6; 7 nucleotides match TRBD2. The CDR3 runs to 18 residues. Germline CDR1 reads SGHTA; CDR2 reads FQGNSA. The ends lost 1 base at V and 1 base at J; junction bases unmatched: 7. The CDR3 coding sequence is TGTGCCAGCAGCTTAGTGAGGGCTAGCGGTTCTGGGGCCAACGTCCTGACTTTC. Translated: CASSLVRASGSGANVLTF. The variable domain in full, with the rest retrieved from reference TRBV7-2 and TRBJ2-6, is GAGVSQSPSNKVTEKGKDVELRCDPISGHTALYWYRQSLGQGLEFLIYFQGNSAPDKSGLPSDRFSAERTGGSVSTLTIQRTQQEDSAVYLCASSLVRASGSGANVLTFGAGSRLTVL.

The CDR3 DNA is TGTGCCAGCCACACCGGCGACAGCTACAATTCACCCCTCCACTTT. This translates into CASHTGDSYNSPLHF. The V and J genes are TRBV28 and TRBJ1-6, with D perhaps TRBD1 (5 bases). The CDR3 has 15 residues. The V end lost 8 bases, the J end lost 7 bases, and 18 bases lay between the germline ends. Germline V lookup: CDR1 MDHEN, CDR2 SYDVKM.

This clone was seen more than once but under ten times. The chain's CDR3 is CASSNGPNSNQPQHF. DNA of the CDR3: TGTGCCAGTAGTAACGGACCTAATAGCAATCAGCCCCAGCATTTT. V usage is TRBV19 and J usage is TRBJ1-5; D unresolved. V gave up 4 bases and J gave up 0 bases, with 10 bases separating them. This CDR3 contains 15 residues. CDR1 LNHDA and CDR2 SQIVND come from the germline V gene (reference sequence).